This T cell receptor beta chain originates from a study of PD-L1 blockade in urothelial cancer. Study context: Prior regimens of chemotherapy numbered 0 to 3 per patient. At 3 weeks (second dose) and 6 weeks after starting treatment, blood was analyzed. Study results and caveats: Tumor-linked clones in blood grew more by 3 weeks in durable-benefit patients.

Measured with immunoSEQ multiplex PCR; TCRdb has only the in-frame clones, and not every one. The sample shows tens of thousands of clones, about 85% of them seen only once. V was pared by 4 bases and J by 4 bases, with 16 bases between. Germline CDR1 is LGHNA and CDR2 is YSLEER. CDR3 length equals 16 residues. Time point described: peripheral blood 6 weeks after treatment start. Notes on this clone: Its antigen is undetermined.

The sample consisted of PBMCs, taken around atezolizumab (anti-PD-L1) treatment. J is TRBJ2-2 and V is TRBV4-3, with D perhaps matching TRBD1 (6 bases). The clonotype was recovered from a middle-aged man with urothelial cancer. The CDR3 nucleotides are TGCGCCAGCAGCCCCAGGGGTAGCGAGGTCACCGGGGAGCTGTTTTTT. It yields the protein CASSPRGSEVTGELFF.